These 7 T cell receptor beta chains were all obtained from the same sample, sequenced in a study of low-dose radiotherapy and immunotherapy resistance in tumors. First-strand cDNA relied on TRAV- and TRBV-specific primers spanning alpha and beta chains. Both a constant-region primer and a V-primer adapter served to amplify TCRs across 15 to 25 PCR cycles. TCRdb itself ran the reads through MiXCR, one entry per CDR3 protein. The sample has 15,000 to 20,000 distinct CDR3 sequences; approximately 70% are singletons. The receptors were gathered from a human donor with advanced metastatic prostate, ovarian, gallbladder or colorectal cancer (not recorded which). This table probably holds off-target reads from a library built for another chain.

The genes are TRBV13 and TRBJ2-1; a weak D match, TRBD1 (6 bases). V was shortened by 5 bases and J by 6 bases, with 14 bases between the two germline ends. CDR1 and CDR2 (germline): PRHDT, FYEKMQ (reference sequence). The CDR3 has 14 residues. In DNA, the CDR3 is TGTGCCAGCAGCCTCTGGGAAGGGGGCAATGAGCAGTTCTTC. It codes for CASSLWEGGNEQFF.

The CDR3 DNA is TGTGCCAGCAGTTTCCGAGCCGGGGCCTACGGCGAGCAGTACTTC. Translated, it gives CASSFRAGAYGEQYF. The chain recombines TRBV6-2 or TRBV6-3 with TRBJ2-7; D tentatively fits TRBD1 or TRBD2 (5 bases each). V gave up 4 bases and J gave up 6 bases, with 19 bases separating them. Germline CDR1 reads MNHEY; CDR2 reads SVGEGT. This CDR3 is built from 15 residues.

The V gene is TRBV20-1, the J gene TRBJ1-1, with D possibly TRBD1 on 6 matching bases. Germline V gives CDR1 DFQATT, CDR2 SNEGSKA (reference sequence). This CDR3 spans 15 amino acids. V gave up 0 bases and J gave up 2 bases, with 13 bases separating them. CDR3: CSARDGGRTNTEAFF. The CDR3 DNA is TGCAGTGCTAGAGATGGGGGCAGGACCAACACTGAAGCTTTCTTT.

The CDR3 DNA is TGTGCCAGCAGTGAAGCTTGGGGGGTTGGCACTGAAGCTTTCTTT. Translated, it gives CASSEAWGVGTEAFF. The V gene is TRBV2, the J gene TRBJ1-1; TRBD1 might be the D (5 bases). V was trimmed by 0 bases and J by 4 bases, leaving 12 bases between them. There are 15 residues in the CDR3. Per the germline V gene, CDR1 is SNHLY and CDR2 is FYNNEI.

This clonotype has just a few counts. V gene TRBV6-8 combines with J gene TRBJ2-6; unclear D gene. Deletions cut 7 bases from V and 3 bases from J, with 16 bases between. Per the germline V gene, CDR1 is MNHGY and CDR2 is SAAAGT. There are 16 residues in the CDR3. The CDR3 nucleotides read TGTGCCAGCATCGGGCCAGGCGATGGTGGGGCCAACGTCCTGACTTTC. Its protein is CASIGPGDGGANVLTF.

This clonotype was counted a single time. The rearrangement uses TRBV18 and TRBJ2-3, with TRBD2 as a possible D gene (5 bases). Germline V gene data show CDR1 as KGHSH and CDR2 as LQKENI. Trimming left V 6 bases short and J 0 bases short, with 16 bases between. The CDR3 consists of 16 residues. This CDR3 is CASSTYGVASTDTQYF. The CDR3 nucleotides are TGTGCCAGCTCGACTTACGGGGTGGCTAGCACAGATACGCAGTATTTT.

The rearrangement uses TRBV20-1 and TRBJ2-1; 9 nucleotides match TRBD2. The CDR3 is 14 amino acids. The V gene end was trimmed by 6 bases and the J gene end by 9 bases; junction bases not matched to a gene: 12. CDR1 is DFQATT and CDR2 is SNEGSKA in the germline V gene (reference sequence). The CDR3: CSALTVAGVVEQFF. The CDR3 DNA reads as TGCAGTGCCCTTACCGTAGCGGGAGTTGTTGAGCAGTTCTTC.